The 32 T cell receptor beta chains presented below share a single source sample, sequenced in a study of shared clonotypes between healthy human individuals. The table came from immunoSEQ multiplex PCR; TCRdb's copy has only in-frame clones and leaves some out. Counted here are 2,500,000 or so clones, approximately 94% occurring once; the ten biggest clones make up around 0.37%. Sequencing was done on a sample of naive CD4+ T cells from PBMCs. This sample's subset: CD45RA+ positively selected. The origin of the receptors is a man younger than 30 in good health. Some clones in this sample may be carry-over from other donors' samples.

The chain's CDR3 is CASSSSTGDVDTQYF. The CDR3 DNA reads TGTGCCAGCAGTAGTTCGACGGGGGACGTAGATACGCAGTATTTT. The gene calls are TRBV28 and TRBJ2-3; D might be TRBD2 (6 bases). Per germline, CDR1 MDHEN and CDR2 SYDVKM. This CDR3 comprises 15 residues. The ends were cut back, 5 bases at V and 5 bases at J, with 17 bases in the middle.

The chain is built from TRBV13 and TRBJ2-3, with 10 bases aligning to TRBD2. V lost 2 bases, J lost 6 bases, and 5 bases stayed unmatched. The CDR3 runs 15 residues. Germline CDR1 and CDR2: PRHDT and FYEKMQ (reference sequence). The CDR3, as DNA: TGTGCCAGCAGCTTACTAGCGGGAGCCGGGGATACGCAGTATTTT. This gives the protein CASSLLAGAGDTQYF.

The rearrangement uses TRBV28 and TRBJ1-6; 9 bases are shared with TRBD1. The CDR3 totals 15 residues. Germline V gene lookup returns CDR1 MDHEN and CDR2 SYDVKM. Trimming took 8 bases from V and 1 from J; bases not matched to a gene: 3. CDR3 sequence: CASGTGMSYNSPLHF. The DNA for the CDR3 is TGTGCCAGCGGGACAGGGATGTCCTATAATTCACCCCTCCACTTT. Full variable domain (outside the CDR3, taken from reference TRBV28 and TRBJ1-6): DVKVTQSSRYLVKRTGEKVFLECVQDMDHENMFWYRQDPGLGLRLIYFSYDVKMKEKGDIPEGYSVSREKKERFSLILESASTNQTSMYLCASGTGMSYNSPLHFGNGTRLTVT.

The CDR3 nucleotides are TGTGCCAGCCGCGGGACCCCGAAGAAGCAGTTCTTC. It yields the protein CASRGTPKKQFF. This rearrangement joins TRBV6-5 to TRBJ2-1, with D perhaps TRBD2 (6 bases). Trimming cost V 8 bases and J 11 bases, with 16 bases left between them. This CDR3 is 12 amino acids long. Germline lookup yields CDR1 MNHEY and CDR2 SVGAGI.

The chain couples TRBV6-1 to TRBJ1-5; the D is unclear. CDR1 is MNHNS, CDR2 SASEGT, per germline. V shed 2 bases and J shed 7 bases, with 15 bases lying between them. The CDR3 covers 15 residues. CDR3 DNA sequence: TGTGCCAGCAGTGAATCGGGCGTCTATAGACAGCCCCAGCATTTT. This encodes CASSESGVYRQPQHF.

CDR3 sequence: CASSILAGGAGTQYF. As DNA, the CDR3 is TGTGCCAGCAGCATACTCGCAGGGGGCGCCGGGACCCAGTACTTC. The chain is built from TRBV28 and TRBJ2-5, with 8 bases aligning to TRBD1. Trimming at V came to 6 bases and at J to 7 bases, leaving 13 bases not matched to a gene. The CDR3 is made up of 15 amino acids. Germline assignment: CDR1 MDHEN and CDR2 SYDVKM.

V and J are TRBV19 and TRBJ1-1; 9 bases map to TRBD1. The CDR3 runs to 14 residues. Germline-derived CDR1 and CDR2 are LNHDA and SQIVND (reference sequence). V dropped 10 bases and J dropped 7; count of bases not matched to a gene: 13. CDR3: CATRDRVGRNEAFF. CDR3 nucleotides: TGTGCCACCCGGGACAGGGTAGGTAGGAATGAAGCTTTCTTT.

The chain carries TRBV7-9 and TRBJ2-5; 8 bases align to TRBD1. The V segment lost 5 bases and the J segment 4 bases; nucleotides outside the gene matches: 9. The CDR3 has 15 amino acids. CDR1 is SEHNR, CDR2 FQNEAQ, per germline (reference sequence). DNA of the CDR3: TGTGCCAGCAGCCCCCGACAGGGGTCGGGAGAGACCCAGTACTTC. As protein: CASSPRQGSGETQYF.

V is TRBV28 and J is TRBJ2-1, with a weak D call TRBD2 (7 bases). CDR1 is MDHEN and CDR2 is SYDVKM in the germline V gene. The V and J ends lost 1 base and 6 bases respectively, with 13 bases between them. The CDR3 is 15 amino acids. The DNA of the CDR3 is TGTGCCAGCAGTTTATACGGACTAGGGGGCAATGAGCAGTTCTTC. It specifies CASSLYGLGGNEQFF.

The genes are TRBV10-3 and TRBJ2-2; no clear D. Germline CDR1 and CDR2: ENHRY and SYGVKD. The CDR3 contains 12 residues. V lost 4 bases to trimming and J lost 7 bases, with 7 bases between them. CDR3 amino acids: CAISGRGGELFF. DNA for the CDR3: TGTGCCATCAGTGGGCGCGGCGGGGAGCTGTTTTTT.

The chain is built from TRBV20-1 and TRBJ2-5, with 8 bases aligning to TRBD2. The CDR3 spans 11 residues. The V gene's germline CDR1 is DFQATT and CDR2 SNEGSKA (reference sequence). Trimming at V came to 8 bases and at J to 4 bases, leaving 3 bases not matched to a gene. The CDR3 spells CSPTSGETQYF. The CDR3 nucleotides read TGCAGTCCCACTAGCGGAGAGACCCAGTACTTC.

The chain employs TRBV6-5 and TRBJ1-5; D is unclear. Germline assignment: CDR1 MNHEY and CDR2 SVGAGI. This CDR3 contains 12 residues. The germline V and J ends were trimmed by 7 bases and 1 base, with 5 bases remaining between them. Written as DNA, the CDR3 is TGTGCCAGCACTGTAAGCAATCAGCCCCAGCATTTT. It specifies CASTVSNQPQHF.

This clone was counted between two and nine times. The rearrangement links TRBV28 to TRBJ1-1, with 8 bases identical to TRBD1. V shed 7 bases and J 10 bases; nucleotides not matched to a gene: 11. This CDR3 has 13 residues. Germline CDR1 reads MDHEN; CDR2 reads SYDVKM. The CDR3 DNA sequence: TGTGCCAGCATTAACGGGCAGGGGGCCGTAGCTTTCTTT. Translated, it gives CASINGQGAVAFF.

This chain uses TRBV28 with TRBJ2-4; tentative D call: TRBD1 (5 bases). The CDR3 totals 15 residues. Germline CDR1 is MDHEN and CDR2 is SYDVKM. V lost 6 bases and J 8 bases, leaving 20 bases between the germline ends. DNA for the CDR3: TGTGCCAGCAGAATAACAGGTGCCCCTGGGGACATTCAGTACTTC. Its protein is CASRITGAPGDIQYF.

The CDR3, as DNA: TGTGCCAGCAGCTGGGGACTAGCGGGAGAATATGAGCAGTTCTTC. The encoded protein is CASSWGLAGEYEQFF. The rearrangement uses TRBV5-4 and TRBJ2-1; 14 bases agree with TRBD2. Germline V gene lookup returns CDR1 SGHNT and CDR2 YYREEE (reference sequence). Losses at the gene ends were 3 bases for V and 8 bases for J; bases not matched to a gene: 4. CDR3 length: 15 residues.

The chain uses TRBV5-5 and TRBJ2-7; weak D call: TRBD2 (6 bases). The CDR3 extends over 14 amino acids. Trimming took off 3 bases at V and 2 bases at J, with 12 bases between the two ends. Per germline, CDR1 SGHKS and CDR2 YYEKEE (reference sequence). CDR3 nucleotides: TGTGCCAGCAGCTGGAGGGACGGGCCCTACGAGCAGTACTTC. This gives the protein CASSWRDGPYEQYF. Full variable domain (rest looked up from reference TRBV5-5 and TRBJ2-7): DAGVTQSPTHLIKTRGQQVTLRCSPISGHKSVSWYQQVLGQGPQFIFQYYEKEERGRGNFPDRFSARQFPNYSSELNVNALLLGDSALYLCASSWRDGPYEQYFGPGTRLTVT.

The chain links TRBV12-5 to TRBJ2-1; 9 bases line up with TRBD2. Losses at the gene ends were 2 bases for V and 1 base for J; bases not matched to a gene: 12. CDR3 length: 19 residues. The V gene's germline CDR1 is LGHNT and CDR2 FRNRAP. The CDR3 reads CASGLTASLSGRSYNEQFF. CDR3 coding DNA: TGTGCTAGTGGTTTGACGGCTTCTTTGAGCGGGAGGTCCTACAATGAGCAGTTCTTC.

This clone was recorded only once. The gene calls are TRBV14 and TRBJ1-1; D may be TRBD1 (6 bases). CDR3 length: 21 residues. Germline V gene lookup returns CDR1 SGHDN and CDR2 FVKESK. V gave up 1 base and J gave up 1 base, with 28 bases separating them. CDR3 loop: CASSQAGRAGESYRRNTEAFF. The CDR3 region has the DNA TGTGCCAGCAGCCAAGCCGGTCGGGCAGGGGAATCCTACCGAAGGAACACTGAAGCTTTCTTT.

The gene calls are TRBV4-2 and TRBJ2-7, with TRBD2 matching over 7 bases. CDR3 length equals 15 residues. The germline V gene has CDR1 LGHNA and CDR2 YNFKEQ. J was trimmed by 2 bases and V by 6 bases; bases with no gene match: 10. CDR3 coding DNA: TGTGCCAGCAGTCGTGACCCGGGACTACCCTACGAGCAGTACTTC. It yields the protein CASSRDPGLPYEQYF.

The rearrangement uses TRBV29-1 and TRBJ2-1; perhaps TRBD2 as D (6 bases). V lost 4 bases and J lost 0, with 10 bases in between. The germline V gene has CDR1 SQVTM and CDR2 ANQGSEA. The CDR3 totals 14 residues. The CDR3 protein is CSVGGVVSYNEQFF. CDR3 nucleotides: TGCAGCGTTGGCGGGGTAGTCTCCTACAATGAGCAGTTCTTC.

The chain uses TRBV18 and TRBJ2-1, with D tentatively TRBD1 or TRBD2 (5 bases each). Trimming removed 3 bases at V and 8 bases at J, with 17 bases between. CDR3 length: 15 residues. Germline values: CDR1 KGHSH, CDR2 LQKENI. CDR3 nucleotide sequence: TGTGCCAGCTCACCGATAGTCGGCAGGGACCATGAGCAGTTCTTC. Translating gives CASSPIVGRDHEQFF.

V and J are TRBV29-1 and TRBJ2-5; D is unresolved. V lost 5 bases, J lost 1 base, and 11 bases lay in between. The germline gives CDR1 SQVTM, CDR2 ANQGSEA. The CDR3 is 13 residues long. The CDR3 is CSVQLQLQETQYF. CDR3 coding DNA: TGCAGCGTTCAGCTTCAGCTCCAAGAGACCCAGTACTTC.

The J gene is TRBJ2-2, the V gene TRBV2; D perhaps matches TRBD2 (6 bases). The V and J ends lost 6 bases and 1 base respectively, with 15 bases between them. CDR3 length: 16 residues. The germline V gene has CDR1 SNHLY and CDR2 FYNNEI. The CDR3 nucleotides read TGTGCCAGCAGCCCCCTCCCGGGACTGAACACCGGGGAGCTGTTTTTT. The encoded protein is CASSPLPGLNTGELFF.

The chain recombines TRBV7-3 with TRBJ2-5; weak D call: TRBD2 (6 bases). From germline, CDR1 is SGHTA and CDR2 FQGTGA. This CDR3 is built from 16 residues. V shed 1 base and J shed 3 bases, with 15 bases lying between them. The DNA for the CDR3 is TGTGCCAGCAGCTTAAGTTTGAAAGGGACTGAAGAGACCCAGTACTTC. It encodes CASSLSLKGTEETQYF. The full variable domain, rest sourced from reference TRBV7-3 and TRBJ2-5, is GAGVSQTPSNKVTEKGKYVELRCDPISGHTALYWYRQSLGQGPEFLIYFQGTGAADDSGLPNDRFFAVRPEGSVSTLKIQRTERGDSAVYLCASSLSLKGTEETQYFGPGTRLLVL.

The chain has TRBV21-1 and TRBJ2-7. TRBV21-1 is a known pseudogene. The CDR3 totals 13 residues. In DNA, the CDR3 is TGTGCCAGCAGCAAGGGTGTCTCCTACGAGCAGTACTTC. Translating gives CASSKGVSYEQYF.

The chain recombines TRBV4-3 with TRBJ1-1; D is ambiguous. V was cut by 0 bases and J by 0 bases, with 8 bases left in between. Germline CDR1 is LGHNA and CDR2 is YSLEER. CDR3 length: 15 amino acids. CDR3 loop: CASSQDVTMNTEAFF. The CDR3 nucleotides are TGCGCCAGCAGCCAAGATGTCACGATGAACACTGAAGCTTTCTTT.

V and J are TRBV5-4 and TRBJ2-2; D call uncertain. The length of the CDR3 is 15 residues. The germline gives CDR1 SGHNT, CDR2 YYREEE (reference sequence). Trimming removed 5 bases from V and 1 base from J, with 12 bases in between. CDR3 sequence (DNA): TGTGCCAGCAGTGACATTCCTCGGAACACCGGGGAGCTGTTTTTT. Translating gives CASSDIPRNTGELFF.

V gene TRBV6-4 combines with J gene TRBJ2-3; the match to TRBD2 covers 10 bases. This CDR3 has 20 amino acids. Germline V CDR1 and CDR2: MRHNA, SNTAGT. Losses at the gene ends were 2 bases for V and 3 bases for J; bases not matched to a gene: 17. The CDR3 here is CASSDPRTEAGGLKTDTQYF. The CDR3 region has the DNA TGTGCCAGCAGTGACCCGCGGACGGAAGCGGGAGGGCTGAAAACAGATACGCAGTATTTT.

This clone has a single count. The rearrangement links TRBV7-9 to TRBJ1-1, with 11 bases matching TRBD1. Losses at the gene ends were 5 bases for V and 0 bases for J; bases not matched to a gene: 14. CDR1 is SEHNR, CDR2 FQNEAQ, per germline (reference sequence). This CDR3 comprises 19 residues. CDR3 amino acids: CASSPRTGGEFGMNTEAFF. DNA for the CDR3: TGTGCCAGCAGCCCTCGGACAGGGGGCGAGTTTGGGATGAACACTGAAGCTTTCTTT. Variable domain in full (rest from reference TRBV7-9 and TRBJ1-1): DTGVSQNPRHKITKRGQNVTFRCDPISEHNRLYWYRQTLGQGPEFLTYFQNEAQLEKSRLLSDRFSAERPKGSFSTLEIQRTEQGDSAMYLCASSPRTGGEFGMNTEAFFGQGTRLTVV.

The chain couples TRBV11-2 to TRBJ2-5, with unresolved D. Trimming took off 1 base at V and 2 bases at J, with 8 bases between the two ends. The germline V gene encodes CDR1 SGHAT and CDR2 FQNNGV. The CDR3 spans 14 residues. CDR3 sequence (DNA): TGTGCCAGCAGCTTAGTGACCAGACAAGAGACCCAGTACTTC. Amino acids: CASSLVTRQETQYF.

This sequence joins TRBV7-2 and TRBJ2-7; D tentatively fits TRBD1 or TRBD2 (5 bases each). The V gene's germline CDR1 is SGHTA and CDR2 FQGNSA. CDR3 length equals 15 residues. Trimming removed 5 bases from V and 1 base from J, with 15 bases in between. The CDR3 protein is CASSDSGTVSYEQYF. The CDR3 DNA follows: TGTGCCAGCAGCGACTCCGGGACGGTATCCTACGAGCAGTACTTC.

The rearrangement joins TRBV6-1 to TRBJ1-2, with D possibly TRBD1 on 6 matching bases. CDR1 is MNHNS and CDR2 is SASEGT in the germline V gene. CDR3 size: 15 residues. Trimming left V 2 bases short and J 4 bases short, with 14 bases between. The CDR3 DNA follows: TGTGCCAGCAGTGAACGCAGGGGATTCCTCTATGGCTACACCTTC. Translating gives CASSERRGFLYGYTF.